A selection of T cell receptor beta chains follows, all from one sample in a study of early T cells in non-severe SARS-CoV-2 infection. A single record per CDR3 protein comes from TCRdb applying MiXCR to the 5' RACE reads. The repertoire holds approximately 120,000 distinct CDR3 sequences, with 15% as singletons. The sample taken for sequencing was whole blood. The source is an adult who was a healthcare worker with PCR-confirmed SARS-CoV-2 infection or an uninfected control (not recorded which). CDR3s include the opening cysteine and the closing phenylalanine or tryptophan.

TRBJ2-3	TRBV9	CASSVGAGTDTQYF
TRBJ2-5	TRBV7-8	CASSSPRAHSIQETQYF
TRBJ1-2	TRBV20-1	CSAATNYRGGFYGYTF
TRBJ1-1	TRBV10-1	CASSESWDGNTEAFF
TRBJ1-4	TRBV11-2	CASSLDLAGNEKLFF
TRBJ2-3	TRBV10-3	CAISAFTGGTDTQYF
TRBJ1-1	TRBV7-9	CASSQIGGGPKNTEAFF
TRBJ2-3	TRBV14	CASSLRTSGAYGDTQYF
TRBJ2-7	TRBV20-1	CRAIGGNEQYF
TRBJ1-5	TRBV3-1	CASSQAGSMWPQHF
TRBJ1-6	TRBV3-1	CASSQEVSNSPLHF
TRBJ2-7	TRBV20-1	CSASQGKVYQYF
TRBJ2-3	TRBV9	CASSVGLAGGADTQYF
TRBJ1-1	TRBV6-2/TRBV6-3	CASSLGAGATEAFF
TRBJ2-7	TRBV12-5	CASGSSPSGLAGIFYEQYF
TRBJ1-1	TRBV12-3/TRBV12-4	CASRVSSGSGEAFF
TRBJ2-2	TRBV7-8	CASSPGTWVANTGELFF
TRBJ1-1	TRBV29-1	CSVEGRMNTEAFF
TRBJ1-5	TRBV12-3/TRBV12-4	CASSPGSQLNQPQHF
TRBJ1-1	TRBV10-3	CAIRDRDRGEVFF
TRBJ1-1	TRBV11-2	CASSYENTEAFF
TRBJ1-5	TRBV9	CASSKGVGFDQPQHF
TRBJ2-2	TRBV2	CASKGRGATGELFF
TRBJ1-2	TRBV7-9	CASSIGGTIYGYTF
TRBJ1-1	TRBV30	CASPGTGNGAFF
TRBJ1-1	TRBV29-1	CIYLRGTEAFF
TRBJ2-2	TRBV21-1	CASSQKGEDGAGELFF
TRBJ2-3	TRBV3-1	CASSQEKGTYTQYF
TRBJ2-2	TRBV10-2	CASRVLAGVTGELFF
TRBJ1-5	TRBV5-1	CASTKMGPDQPQHF
TRBJ1-3	TRBV3-1	CASSQGNTIYF
TRBJ2-2	TRBV4-1	CASSQDRLGQGANTGELFF
TRBJ1-5	TRBV7-2	CASSLWEGVNQPQHF
TRBJ2-3	TRBV15	CATSRVAAGQDTQYF
TRBJ2-7	TRBV10-1	CASSTSSYEQYF
TRBJ1-6	TRBV3-1	CASSQGEGPLHF
TRBJ1-1	TRBV12-3/TRBV12-4	CASSLQGATTEAFF
TRBJ2-7	TRBV20-1	CSAKNPNRAYEQYF